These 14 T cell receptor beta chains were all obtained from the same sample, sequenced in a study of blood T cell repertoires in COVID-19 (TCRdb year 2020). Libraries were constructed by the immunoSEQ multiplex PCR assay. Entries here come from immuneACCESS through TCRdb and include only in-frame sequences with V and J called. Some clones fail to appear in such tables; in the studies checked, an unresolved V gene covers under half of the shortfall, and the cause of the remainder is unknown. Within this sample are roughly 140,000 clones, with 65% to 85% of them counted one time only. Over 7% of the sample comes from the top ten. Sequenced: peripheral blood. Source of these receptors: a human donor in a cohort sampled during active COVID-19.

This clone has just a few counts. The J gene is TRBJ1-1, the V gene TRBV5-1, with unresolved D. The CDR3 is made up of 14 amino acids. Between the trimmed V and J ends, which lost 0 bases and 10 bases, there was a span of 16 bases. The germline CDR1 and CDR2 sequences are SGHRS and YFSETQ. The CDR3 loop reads CASSLEVSGVGAFF. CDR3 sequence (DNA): TGCGCCAGCAGCTTGGAGGTCAGCGGTGTGGGAGCTTTCTTT.

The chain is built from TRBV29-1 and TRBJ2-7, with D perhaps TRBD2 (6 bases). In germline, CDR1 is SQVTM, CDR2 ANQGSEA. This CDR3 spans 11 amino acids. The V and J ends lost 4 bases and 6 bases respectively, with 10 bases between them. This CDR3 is CSVADGSEQYF. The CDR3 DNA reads TGCAGCGTTGCCGACGGGAGCGAGCAGTACTTC.

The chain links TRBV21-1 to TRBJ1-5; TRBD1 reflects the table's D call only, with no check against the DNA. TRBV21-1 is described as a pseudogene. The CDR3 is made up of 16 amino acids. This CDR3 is CATFLGRDRAHQPQHF. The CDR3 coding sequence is TGTGCCACCTTTCTGGGGCGGGACAGGGCCCATCAGCCCCAGCATTTT.

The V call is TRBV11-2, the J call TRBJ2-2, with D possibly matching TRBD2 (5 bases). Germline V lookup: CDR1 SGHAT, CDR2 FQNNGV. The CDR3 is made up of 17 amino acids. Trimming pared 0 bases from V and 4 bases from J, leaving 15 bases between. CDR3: CASSLESPGERTGELFF. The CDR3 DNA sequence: TGTGCCAGCAGCTTAGAGAGTCCCGGGGAACGCACCGGGGAGCTGTTTTTT.

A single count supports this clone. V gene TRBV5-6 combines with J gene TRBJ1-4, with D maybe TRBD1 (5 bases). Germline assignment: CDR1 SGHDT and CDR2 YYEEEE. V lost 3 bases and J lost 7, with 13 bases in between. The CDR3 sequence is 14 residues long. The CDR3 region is CASSSQGGSEKLFF. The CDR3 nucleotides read TGTGCCAGCAGCTCGCAGGGAGGATCTGAAAAACTGTTTTTT.

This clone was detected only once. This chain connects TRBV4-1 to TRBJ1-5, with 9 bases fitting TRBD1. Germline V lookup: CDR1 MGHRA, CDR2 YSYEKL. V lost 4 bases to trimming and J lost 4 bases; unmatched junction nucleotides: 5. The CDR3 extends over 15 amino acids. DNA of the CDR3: TGCGCCAGCAGCCCCCGGGACAGGGAAAATCAGCCCCAGCATTTT. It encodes CASSPRDRENQPQHF.

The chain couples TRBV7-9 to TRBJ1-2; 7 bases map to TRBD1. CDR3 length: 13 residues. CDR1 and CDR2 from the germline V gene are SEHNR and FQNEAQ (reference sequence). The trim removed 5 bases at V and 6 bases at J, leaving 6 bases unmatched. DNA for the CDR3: TGTGCCAGCAGCCCTGACAGGGAGGATGGCTACACCTTC. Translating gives CASSPDREDGYTF.

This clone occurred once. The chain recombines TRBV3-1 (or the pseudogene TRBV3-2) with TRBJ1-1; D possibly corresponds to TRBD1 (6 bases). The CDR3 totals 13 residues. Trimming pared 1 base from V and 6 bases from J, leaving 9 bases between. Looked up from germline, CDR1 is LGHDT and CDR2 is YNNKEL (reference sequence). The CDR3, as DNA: TGTGCCAGCAGCCAAGTAACAGGGTCTGAAGCTTTCTTT. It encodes CASSQVTGSEAFF.

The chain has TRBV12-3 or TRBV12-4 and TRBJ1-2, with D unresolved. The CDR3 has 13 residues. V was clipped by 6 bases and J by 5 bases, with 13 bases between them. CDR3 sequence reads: CASRAGSYYGYTF. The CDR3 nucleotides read TGTGCCAGCAGGGCGGGCAGCTATTATGGCTACACCTTC.

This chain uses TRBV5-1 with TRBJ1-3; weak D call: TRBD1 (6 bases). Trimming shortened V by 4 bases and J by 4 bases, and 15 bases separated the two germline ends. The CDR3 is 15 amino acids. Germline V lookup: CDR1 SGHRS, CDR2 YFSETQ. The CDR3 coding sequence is TGCGCCAGCAGCCCGGATCCAGGGGCCGGAAACACCATATATTTT. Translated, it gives CASSPDPGAGNTIYF. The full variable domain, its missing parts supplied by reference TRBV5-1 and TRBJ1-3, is KAGVTQTPRYLIKTRGQQVTLSCSPISGHRSVSWYQQTPGQGLQFLFEYFSETQRNKGNFPGRFSGRQFSNSRSEMNVSTLELGDSALYLCASSPDPGAGNTIYFGEGSWLTVV.

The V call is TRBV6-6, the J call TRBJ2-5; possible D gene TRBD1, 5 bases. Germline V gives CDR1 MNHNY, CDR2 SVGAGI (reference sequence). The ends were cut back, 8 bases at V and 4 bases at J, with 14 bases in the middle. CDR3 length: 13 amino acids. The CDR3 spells CASGNRPVETQYF. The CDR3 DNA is TGTGCCAGCGGAAACAGGCCCGTAGAGACCCAGTACTTC.

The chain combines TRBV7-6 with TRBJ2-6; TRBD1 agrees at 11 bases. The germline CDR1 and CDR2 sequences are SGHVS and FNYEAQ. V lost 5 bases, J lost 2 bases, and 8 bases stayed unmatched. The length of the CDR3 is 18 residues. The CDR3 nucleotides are TGTGCCAGCAGCCAACGGACAGGGGGCCTACCTGGGGCCAACGTCCTGACTTTC. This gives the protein CASSQRTGGLPGANVLTF.

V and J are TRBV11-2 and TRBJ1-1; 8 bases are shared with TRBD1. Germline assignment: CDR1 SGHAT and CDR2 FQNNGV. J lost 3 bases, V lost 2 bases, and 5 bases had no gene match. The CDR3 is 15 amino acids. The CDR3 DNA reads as TGTGCCAGCAGCTTATCGACAGGGGTTGACACTGAAGCTTTCTTT. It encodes CASSLSTGVDTEAFF.

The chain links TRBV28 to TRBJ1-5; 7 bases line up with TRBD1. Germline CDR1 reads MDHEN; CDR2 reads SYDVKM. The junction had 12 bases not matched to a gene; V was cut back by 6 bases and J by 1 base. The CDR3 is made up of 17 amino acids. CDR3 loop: CASRGGAGGRSNQPQHF. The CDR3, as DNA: TGTGCCAGCAGGGGGGGTGCAGGGGGGAGAAGCAATCAGCCCCAGCATTTT.